What follows is one TCR beta chain and its context. This specimen belongs to a study of CD8+ T cells in alopecia areata. The length of the CDR3 is 15 residues. Trimming stripped 3 bases from V and 1 base from J, with 10 bases between. In germline, CDR1 is LNHDA, CDR2 SQIVND (reference sequence). Reverse transcription of extracted RNA yielded cDNA, which provided the sequencing template. Data came from immunoSEQ multiplex PCR; TCRdb stores just in-frame clones and leaves some out. Of about 150,000 clones detected, about 51% appear once; the ten largest clones hold roughly 21%. The material sequenced was CD8+ T cells sorted from blood, taken at week 0. The source of this sequence is a human donor with alopecia areata. V gene TRBV19 combines with J gene TRBJ2-1; weak D call: TRBD1 (5 bases). The CDR3 sequence: CASSMRRASYNEQFF. Written as DNA, the CDR3 is TGTGCCAGTAGTATGCGCAGGGCGTCCTACAATGAGCAGTTCTTC.